The source of this T cell receptor (beta chain) is a study of CXCR3-negative and CXCR3-positive naive CD8 T cells. Study findings and constraints: Hydrophobicity of TRB CDR3s was greater in CXCR3-positive naive cells than in CXCR3-negative naive cells.

Concerning this clonotype itself: Its matching antigen is unknown.

The CDR3 runs 12 residues. CDR1 and CDR2 (germline): SGHAT, FQNNGV. In preparing the TRB cDNA libraries, 5' RACE with UMI labels was used. TCRdb derives one entry per CDR3 protein from the 5' RACE reads, leaving out DNA. The sample is made up of more than 80,000 distinct CDR3 sequences, and the top ten hold 0.82% of it. The V call is TRBV11-2, the J call TRBJ2-7; TCRdb's D call, TRBD2, is unchecked because there is no DNA. Sequencing was carried out using naive CXCR3+ CD8+ T cells from blood. The subset: CD45RO-CCR7+CD27+CD95- naive CD8+ T cells expressing CXCR3 (TNR3+). This sequence originates from a human donor in good health. Some clones in this sample may be carry-over from other donors' samples. CDR3 sequence: CASSSGGREQYF. The variable domain in full, completed from reference TRBV11-2 and TRBJ2-7, reads EAGVAQSPRYKIIEKRQSVAFWCNPISGHATLYWYQQILGQGPKLLIQFQNNGVVDDSQLPKDRFSAERLKGVDSTLKIQPAKLEDSAVYLCASSSGGREQYFGPGTRLTVT.